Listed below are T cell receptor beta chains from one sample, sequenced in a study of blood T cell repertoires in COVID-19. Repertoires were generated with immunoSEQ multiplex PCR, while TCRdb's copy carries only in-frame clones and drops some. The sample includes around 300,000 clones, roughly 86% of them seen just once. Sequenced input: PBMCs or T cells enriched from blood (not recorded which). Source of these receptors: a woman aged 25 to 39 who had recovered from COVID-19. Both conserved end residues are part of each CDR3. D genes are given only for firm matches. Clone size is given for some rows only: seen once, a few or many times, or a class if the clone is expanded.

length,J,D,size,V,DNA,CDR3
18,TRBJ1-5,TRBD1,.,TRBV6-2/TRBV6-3,TGTGCCAGCAGTTACTTCCCGCCGGACAGGCCAAGGAATCAGCCCCAGCATTTT,CASSYFPPDRPRNQPQHF
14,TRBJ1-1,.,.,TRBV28,TGTGCCAGCAGTTCGTCGTATTGGAACACTGAAGCTTTCTTT,CASSSSYWNTEAFF
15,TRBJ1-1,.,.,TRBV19,TGTGCCAGTAGTATCGGGGGGGCGCAGGGCACTGAAGCTTTCTTT,CASSIGGAQGTEAFF
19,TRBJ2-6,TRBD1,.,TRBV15,TGTGCCACCAGCACCTCCCGGGACAGGTACTTTCTTGGGGCCAACGTCCTGACTTTC,CATSTSRDRYFLGANVLTF
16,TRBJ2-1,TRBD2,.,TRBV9,TGTGCCAGCGGACGACTAGCGGGGGGGCCTGACAATGAGCAGTTCTTC,CASGRLAGGPDNEQFF
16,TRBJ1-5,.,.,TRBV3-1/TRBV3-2,TGTGCCAGCAGCCAAGATCCGTTCAAGGGGTATCAGCCCCAGCATTTT,CASSQDPFKGYQPQHF
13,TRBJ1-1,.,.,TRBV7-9,TGTGCCAGCAGCTCCCGGATGACAGTAGAAGCTTTCTTT,CASSSRMTVEAFF
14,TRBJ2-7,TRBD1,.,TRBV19,TGTGCCAGTAGTTGGACAGGGGGCGCGGACGAGCAGTACTTC,CASSWTGGADEQYF
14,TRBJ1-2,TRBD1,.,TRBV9,TGTGCCAGCAGCGACGGGACAGGGAATTATGGCTACACCTTC,CASSDGTGNYGYTF
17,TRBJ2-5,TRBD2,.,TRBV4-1,TGCGCCAGCAGCCAAGATAAAAGCGGGGGGGCCGGAGAGACCCAGTACTTC,CASSQDKSGGAGETQYF
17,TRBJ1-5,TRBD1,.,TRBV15,TGTGCCACCAGCAGGGGTAGACAGGGGGCTAGCAATCAGCCCCAGCATTTT,CATSRGRQGASNQPQHF
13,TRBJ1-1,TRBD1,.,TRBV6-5,TGTGCCATTTACAGGGGGCCCGGCACTGAAGCTTTCTTT,CAIYRGPGTEAFF
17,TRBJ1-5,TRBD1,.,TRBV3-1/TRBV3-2,TGTGCCAGCAGCCACGGAAAACAGGGGGCGCGGAATCAGCCCCAGCATTTT,CASSHGKQGARNQPQHF
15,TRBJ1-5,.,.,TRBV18,TGTGCCAGCTCACGGGAAAGATCTCAGGGGCCGCCCCAGCATTTT,CASSRERSQGPPQHF
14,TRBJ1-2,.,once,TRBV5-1,TGCGCCAGCAGCGCGAGCACAGGCAACTATGGCTACACCTTC,CASSASTGNYGYTF
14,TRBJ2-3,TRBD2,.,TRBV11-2,TGTGCCAGCACAGCTAGCGGAAGCACAGATACGCAGTATTTT,CASTASGSTDTQYF
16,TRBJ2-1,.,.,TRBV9,TGTGCCAGCAGCGTAGTAGGGGGGGCCCCCTACAATGAGCAGTTCTTC,CASSVVGGAPYNEQFF
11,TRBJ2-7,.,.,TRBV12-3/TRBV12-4,TGTGCCGCATCCCGGGGTTACGAGCAGTACTTC,CAASRGYEQYF
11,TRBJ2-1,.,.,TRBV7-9,TGTGCCAGCACCTCTGGGGGCCAGTGGTTCTTC,CASTSGGQWFF
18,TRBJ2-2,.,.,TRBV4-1,TGCGCCAGCAGCCCACCGGGATCCGGACAGTCCAACACCGGGGAGCTGTTTTTT,CASSPPGSGQSNTGELFF
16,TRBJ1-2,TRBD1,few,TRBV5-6,TGTGCCAGCAGCTTGGCCGGGACAGGGGCCCTTGGTGGCTACACCTTC,CASSLAGTGALGGYTF
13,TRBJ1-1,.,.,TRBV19,TGTGCCAGTAGTAAAGACCCGGGCACTGAAGCTTTCTTT,CASSKDPGTEAFF
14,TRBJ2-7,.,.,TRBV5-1,TGCGCCAGCAGCTCGGAGACAGGACCCTACGAGCAGTACTTC,CASSSETGPYEQYF
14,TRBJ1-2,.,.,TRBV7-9,TGTGCCAGCAGCAAAGTTTCGGGGAACTATGGCTACACCTTC,CASSKVSGNYGYTF
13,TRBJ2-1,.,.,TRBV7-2,TGTGCCAGCAGCTTAGTCTCGGGGAGGGAGCAGTTCTTC,CASSLVSGREQFF
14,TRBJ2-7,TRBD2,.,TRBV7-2,TGTGCCAGCAACTTCCTAGCGGGGACCTACGAGCAGTACTTC,CASNFLAGTYEQYF
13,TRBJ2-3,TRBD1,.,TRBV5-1,TGCGCCAGCACCCGACAGGGGTCAGATACGCAGTATTTT,CASTRQGSDTQYF
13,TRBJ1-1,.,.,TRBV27,TGTGCCAGCAGGGGGGGGCTATTCACTGAAGCTTTCTTT,CASRGGLFTEAFF
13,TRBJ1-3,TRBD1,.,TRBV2,TGTGCCAGCAGACAGGGGGCTGGAAACACCATATATTTT,CASRQGAGNTIYF
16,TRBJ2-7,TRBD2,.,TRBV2,TGTGCCAGCAGTGAGTCGTGGGCGGGGGAGATCTACGAGCAGTACTTC,CASSESWAGEIYEQYF
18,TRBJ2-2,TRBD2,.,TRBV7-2,TGTGCCAGCAGCCCAGCTCTCGGGACTAGCGGGGGGGCCGGGGAGCTGTTTTTT,CASSPALGTSGGAGELFF
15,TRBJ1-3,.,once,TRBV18,TGTGCCAGCTCACCGGGAACAGGCGCTCGAAACACCATATATTTT,CASSPGTGARNTIYF
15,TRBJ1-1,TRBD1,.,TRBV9,TGTGCCAGCAGCTCCAGACAGGGGGCGAACACTGAAGCTTTCTTT,CASSSRQGANTEAFF
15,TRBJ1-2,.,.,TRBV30,TGTGCCTGGAGTGTCTTCGGGATTTATGCTGGTGGCTACACCTTC,CAWSVFGIYAGGYTF
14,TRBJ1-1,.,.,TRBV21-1,TGTGCCAGCAGCAAGGGACCGGGAGACACTGAAGCTTTCTTT,CASSKGPGDTEAFF
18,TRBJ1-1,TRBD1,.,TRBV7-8,TGTGCCAGCAGCCCAGGGGGCAGATCGAGTGGAGGACACACTGAAGCTTTCTTT,CASSPGGRSSGGHTEAFF
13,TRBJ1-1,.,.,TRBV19,TGTGCCAGTAGTATGAAGGGGGACACTGAAGCTTTCTTT,CASSMKGDTEAFF
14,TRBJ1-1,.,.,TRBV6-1,TGTGCCAGCAGCGAAGTGTGGAGGGCCACTGAAGCTTTCTTT,CASSEVWRATEAFF
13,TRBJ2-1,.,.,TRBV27,TGTGCCAGCAGGGCGGGGACCTACAATGAGCAGTTCTTC,CASRAGTYNEQFF
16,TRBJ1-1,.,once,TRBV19,TGTGCCAGTACAACTACGGCCCCTCGGGTGAACACTGAAGCTTTCTTT,CASTTTAPRVNTEAFF
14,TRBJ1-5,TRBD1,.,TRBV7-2,TGTGCCAGCAGCGGGACAGGACGCAATCAGCCCCAGCATTTT,CASSGTGRNQPQHF
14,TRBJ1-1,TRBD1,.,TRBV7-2,TGTGCCAGCAGCTTAGCGGGTGGGGGACAGAGGGCTTTCTTT,CASSLAGGGQRAFF
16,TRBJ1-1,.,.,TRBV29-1,TGCAGCGTTGAGGGTCACGGGGATAAGGGTGGCACTGAAGCTTTCTTT,CSVEGHGDKGGTEAFF
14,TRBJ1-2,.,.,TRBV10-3,TGTGCCATCAGTGAGCAAGGAGGAAGACATGGCTACACCTTC,CAISEQGGRHGYTF
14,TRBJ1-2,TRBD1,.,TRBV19,TGTGCCAGTAGTCAACAGGGGGCTGTGCGAGGCTACACCTTC,CASSQQGAVRGYTF
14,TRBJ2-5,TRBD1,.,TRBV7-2,TGTGCCAGCAGCCCCGGACAGGGTGACGAGACCCAGTACTTC,CASSPGQGDETQYF
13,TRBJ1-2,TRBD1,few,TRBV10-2,TGCGCCAGTCAAGGACAGGGGCTGGGCGGCTACACCTTC,CASQGQGLGGYTF
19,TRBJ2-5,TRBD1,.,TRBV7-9,TGTGCCAGCAGCTTAGTATCGGGACAGGGAAGGTGGTGGGCAGAGACCCAGTACTTC,CASSLVSGQGRWWAETQYF
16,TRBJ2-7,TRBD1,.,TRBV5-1,TGCGCCAGCAGCTCCTTGCTGGGGACAGGGGTATACGAGCAGTACTTC,CASSSLLGTGVYEQYF
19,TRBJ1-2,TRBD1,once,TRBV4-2,TGTGCCAGCAGACCTCCCGAGGGACACTCACAGGGGGCGAGAGTCGGCTACACCTTC,CASRPPEGHSQGARVGYTF
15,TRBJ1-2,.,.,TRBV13,TGTGCCAGCAGCTTAGTGCCCCAGGAATCCTATGGCTACACCTTC,CASSLVPQESYGYTF
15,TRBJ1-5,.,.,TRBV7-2,TGTGCCAGCAGCTTAGAGGGGAATAGCAATCAGCCCCAGCATTTT,CASSLEGNSNQPQHF
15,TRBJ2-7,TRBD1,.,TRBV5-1,TGCGCCAGCAGCGGCGGACAGGGGGGTGCCTACGAGCAGTACTTC,CASSGGQGGAYEQYF
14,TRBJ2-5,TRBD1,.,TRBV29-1,TGCAGCGTTGAACGGGGACAGGGGAAAGAGACCCAGTACTTC,CSVERGQGKETQYF
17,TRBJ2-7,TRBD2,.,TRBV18,TGTGCCAGCTCACCACCAGGACTAGCGGGGGCCGCCTACGAGCAGTACTTC,CASSPPGLAGAAYEQYF
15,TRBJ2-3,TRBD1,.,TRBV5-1,TGCGCCAGCAGCTCGACAGGGGTGTTCACAGATACGCAGTATTTT,CASSSTGVFTDTQYF
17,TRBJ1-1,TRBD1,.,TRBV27,TGTGCCAGCACTCCCTATTCCCCCGGGACAGGGGCCACTGAAGCTTTCTTT,CASTPYSPGTGATEAFF
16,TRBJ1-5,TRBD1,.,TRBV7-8,TGTGCCAGCAGCTTATCGACTCCACGGGACAGGGATACCCAGCATTTT,CASSLSTPRDRDTQHF
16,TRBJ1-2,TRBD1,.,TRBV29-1,TGCAGCGTGAGTTTGATGTTCTTGGACAGGGATGGAGGCTACACCTTC,CSVSLMFLDRDGGYTF